The sequence of this T cell receptor beta chain was determined in a study of T cell repertoires in aging, cancer and after chemotherapy. TRB rearrangements spanning V, D and J were amplified using mixed TRB-A/B primers. Each CDR3 protein gets one entry after TCRdb re-called the multiplex PCR reads with MiXCR. The sample holds roughly 5,300 distinct CDR3 sequences; roughly 25% are singletons and the top ten take 30% to 35%. Amplification of TCR beta used genomic DNA extracted from peripheral blood. Relative to its sample, this clonotype is medium-sized. Sequenced sample: blood. This TCR came from a human donor with a solid tumor.

The CDR3, as DNA: TGTGCCAGCAGGGACGTAGGACTAGCGGCAAACAATGAGCAGTTCTTC. Translating gives CASRDVGLAANNEQFF. J is TRBJ2-1 and V is TRBV6-1, with 10 bases aligning to TRBD2. V shed 6 bases, J shed 5 bases, and the junction held 10 bases outside the gene matches. The germline V gene encodes CDR1 MNHNS and CDR2 SASEGT. The CDR3 sequence is 16 residues long.